This T cell receptor beta chain comes out of a study of response to subunit inactivated influenza vaccine. V dropped 0 bases and J dropped 2 bases, with 20 bases sitting between them. Per germline, CDR1 SGHRS and CDR2 YFSETQ. CDR3 length: 18 amino acids. This clonotype was counted between two and nine times. The antigen is not known. Study observations and caveats: Researchers suggested that each seasonal influenza vaccination recruits few new T cells.

TCRdb redid the calling of the RT-PCR reads with MiXCR, one entry per CDR3 protein. This sample yields around 580,000 distinct CDR3 sequences, of which 12% are seen a single time; roughly 10% belongs to the top ten. The chain is built from TRBV5-1 and TRBJ2-5; no clear D. The sample here was PBMCs from blood, taken on the day of vaccination. The TCR originated in a man aged 50-59 years who received an inactivated influenza vaccine. In DNA, the CDR3 is TGCGCCAGCAGCTTGGGGGCTCGATACGATCTAAAGCAAGAGACCCAGTACTTC. Translating it yields CASSLGARYDLKQETQYF. Combining the CDR3 with reference TRBV5-1 and TRBJ2-5 gives the whole variable domain KAGVTQTPRYLIKTRGQQVTLSCSPISGHRSVSWYQQTPGQGLQFLFEYFSETQRNKGNFPGRFSGRQFSNSRSEMNVSTLELGDSALYLCASSLGARYDLKQETQYFGPGTRLLVL.